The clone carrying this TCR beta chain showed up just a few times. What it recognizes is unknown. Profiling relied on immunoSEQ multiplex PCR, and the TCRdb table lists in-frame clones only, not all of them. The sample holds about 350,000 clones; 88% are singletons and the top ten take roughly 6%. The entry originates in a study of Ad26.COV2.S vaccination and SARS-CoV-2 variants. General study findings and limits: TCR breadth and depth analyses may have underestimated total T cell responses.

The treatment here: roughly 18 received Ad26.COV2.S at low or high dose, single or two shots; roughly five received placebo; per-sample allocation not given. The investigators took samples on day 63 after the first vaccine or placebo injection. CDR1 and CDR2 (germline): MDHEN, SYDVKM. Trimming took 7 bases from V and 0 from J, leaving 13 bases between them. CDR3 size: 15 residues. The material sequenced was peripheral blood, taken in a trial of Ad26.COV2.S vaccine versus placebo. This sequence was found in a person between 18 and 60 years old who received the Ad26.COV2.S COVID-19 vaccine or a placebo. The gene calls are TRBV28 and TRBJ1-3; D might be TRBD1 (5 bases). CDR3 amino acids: CASNTGSYSGNTIYF. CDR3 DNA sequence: TGTGCCAGCAATACAGGTTCCTACTCTGGAAACACCATATATTTT. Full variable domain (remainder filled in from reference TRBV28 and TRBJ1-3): DVKVTQSSRYLVKRTGEKVFLECVQDMDHENMFWYRQDPGLGLRLIYFSYDVKMKEKGDIPEGYSVSREKKERFSLILESASTNQTSMYLCASNTGSYSGNTIYFGEGSWLTVV.